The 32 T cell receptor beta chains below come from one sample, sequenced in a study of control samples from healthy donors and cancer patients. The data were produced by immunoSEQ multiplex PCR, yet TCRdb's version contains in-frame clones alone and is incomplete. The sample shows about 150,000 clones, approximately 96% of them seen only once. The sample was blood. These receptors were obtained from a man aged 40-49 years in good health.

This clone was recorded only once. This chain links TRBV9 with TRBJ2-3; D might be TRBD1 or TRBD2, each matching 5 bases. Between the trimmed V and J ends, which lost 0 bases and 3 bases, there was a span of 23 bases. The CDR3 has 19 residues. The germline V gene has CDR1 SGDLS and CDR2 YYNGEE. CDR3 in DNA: TGTGCCAGCAGCGTAGGGAACAGACCGGGGCCAGGAGCGACAGATACGCAGTATTTT. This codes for CASSVGNRPGPGATDTQYF.

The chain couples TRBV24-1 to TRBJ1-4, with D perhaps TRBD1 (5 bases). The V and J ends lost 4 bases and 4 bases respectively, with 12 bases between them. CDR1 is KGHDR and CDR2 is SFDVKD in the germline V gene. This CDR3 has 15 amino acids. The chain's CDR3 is CATSDPDSDNEKLFF. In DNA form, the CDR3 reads TGTGCCACCAGTGACCCTGACAGTGATAATGAAAAACTGTTTTTT.

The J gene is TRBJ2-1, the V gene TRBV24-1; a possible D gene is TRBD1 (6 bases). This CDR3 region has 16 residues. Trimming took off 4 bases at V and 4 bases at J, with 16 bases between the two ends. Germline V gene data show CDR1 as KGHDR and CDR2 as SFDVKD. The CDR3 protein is CATSDWAGTPYNEQFF. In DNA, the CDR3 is TGTGCCACCAGTGACTGGGCCGGGACACCATACAATGAGCAGTTCTTC.

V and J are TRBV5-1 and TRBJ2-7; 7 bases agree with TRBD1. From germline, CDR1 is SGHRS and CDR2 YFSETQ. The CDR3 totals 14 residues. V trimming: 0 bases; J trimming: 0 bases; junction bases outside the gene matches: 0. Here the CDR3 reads CASSLGDSSYEQYF. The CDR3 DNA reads TGCGCCAGCAGCTTGGGGGACAGCTCCTACGAGCAGTACTTC.

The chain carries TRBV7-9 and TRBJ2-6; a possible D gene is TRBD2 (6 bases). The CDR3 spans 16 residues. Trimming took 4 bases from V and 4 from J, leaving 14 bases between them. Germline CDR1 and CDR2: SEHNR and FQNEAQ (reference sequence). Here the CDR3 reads CASSSGVGGGANVLTF. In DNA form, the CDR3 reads TGTGCCAGCAGCTCAGGCGTGGGGGGAGGGGCCAACGTCCTGACTTTC.

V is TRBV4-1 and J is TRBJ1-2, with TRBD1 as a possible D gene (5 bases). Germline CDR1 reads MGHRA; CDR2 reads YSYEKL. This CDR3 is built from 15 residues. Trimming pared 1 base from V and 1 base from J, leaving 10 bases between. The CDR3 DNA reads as TGCGCCAGCAGCCAAGGTGGGACCTTTAACTATGGCTACACCTTC. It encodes CASSQGGTFNYGYTF.

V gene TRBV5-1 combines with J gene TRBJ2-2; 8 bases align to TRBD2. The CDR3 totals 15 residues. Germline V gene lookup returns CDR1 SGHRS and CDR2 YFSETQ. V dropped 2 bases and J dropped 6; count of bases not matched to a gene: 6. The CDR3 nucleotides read TGCGCCAGCAGCTTATTAGGACTAGCCCCCGGGGAGCTGTTTTTT. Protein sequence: CASSLLGLAPGELFF.

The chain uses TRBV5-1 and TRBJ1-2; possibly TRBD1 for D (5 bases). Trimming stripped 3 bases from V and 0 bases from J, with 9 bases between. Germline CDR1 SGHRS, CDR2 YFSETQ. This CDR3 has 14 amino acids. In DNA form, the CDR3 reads TGCGCCAGCAGCTACGGGACGACTAACTATGGCTACACCTTC. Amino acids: CASSYGTTNYGYTF.

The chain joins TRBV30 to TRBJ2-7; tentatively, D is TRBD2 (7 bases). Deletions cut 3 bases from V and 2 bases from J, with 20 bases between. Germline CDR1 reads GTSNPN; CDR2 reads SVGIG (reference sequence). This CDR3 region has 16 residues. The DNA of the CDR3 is TGTGCCTGGAGCCACCTGGGGGGGGCTCAGACCTACGAGCAGTACTTC. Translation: CAWSHLGGAQTYEQYF. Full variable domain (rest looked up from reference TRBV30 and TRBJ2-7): SQTIHQWPATLVQPVGSPLSLECTVEGTSNPNLYWYRQAAGRGLQLLFYSVGIGQISSEVPQNLSASRPQDRQFILSSKKLLLSDSGFYLCAWSHLGGAQTYEQYFGPGTRLTVT.

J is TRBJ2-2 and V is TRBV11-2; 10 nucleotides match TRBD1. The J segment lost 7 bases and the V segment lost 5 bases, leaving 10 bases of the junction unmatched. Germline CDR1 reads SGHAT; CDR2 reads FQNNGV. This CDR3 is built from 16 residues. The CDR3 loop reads CASSETGTGVGGELFF. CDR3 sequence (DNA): TGTGCCAGCAGCGAAACCGGGACAGGGGTTGGCGGGGAGCTGTTTTTT.

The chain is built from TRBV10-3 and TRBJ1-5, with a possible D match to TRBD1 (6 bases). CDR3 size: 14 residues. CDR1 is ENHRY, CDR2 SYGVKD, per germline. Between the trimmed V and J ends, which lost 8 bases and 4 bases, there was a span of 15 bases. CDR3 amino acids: CAIWAGDTNQPQHF. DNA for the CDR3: TGTGCCATCTGGGCAGGGGATACTAATCAGCCCCAGCATTTT.

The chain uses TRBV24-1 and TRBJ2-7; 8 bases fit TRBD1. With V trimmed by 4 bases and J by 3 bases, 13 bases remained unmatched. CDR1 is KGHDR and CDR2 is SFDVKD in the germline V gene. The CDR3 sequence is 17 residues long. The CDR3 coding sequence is TGTGCCACCAGTGACTCTACAGGGCAGGGGGCCCTCTACGAGCAGTACTTC. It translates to CATSDSTGQGALYEQYF.

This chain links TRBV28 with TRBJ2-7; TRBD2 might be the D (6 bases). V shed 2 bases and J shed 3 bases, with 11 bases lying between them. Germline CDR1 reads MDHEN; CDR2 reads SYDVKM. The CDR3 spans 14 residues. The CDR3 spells CASSLAGRGYEQYF. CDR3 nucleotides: TGTGCCAGCAGTTTAGCCGGGCGGGGCTACGAGCAGTACTTC. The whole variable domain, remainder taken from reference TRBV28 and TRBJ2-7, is DVKVTQSSRYLVKRTGEKVFLECVQDMDHENMFWYRQDPGLGLRLIYFSYDVKMKEKGDIPEGYSVSREKKERFSLILESASTNQTSMYLCASSLAGRGYEQYFGPGTRLTVT.

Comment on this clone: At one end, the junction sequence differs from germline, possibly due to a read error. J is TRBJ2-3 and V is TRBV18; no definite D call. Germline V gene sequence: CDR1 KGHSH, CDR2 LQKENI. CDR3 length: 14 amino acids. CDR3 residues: CASSSGGSIDTQYF. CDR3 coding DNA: TGTGCCAGCTCATCCGGTGGTAGCATAGATACGCAGTATTTT.

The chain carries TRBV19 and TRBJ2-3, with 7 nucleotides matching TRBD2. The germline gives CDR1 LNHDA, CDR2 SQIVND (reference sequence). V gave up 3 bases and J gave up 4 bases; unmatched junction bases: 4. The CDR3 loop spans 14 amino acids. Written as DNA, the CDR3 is TGTGCCAGTAGTATGGGAGGGAACGCAGATACGCAGTATTTT. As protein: CASSMGGNADTQYF.

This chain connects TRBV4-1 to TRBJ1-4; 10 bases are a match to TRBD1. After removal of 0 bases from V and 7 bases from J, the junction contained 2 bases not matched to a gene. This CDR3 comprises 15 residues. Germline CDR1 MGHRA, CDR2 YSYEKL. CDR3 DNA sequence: TGCGCCAGCAGCCAAGATGGGACAGGGGTTGAAAAACTGTTTTTT. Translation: CASSQDGTGVEKLFF.

The CDR3 nucleotides read TGTGCCAGCAGTCCGGACAGGATGAACACTGAAGCTTTCTTT. It is translated as CASSPDRMNTEAFF. This rearrangement joins TRBV27 to TRBJ1-1, with 7 bases aligning to TRBD1. Per germline, CDR1 MNHEY and CDR2 SMNVEV (reference sequence). J was trimmed by 0 bases and V by 5 bases; bases with no gene match: 3. The CDR3 runs to 14 residues.

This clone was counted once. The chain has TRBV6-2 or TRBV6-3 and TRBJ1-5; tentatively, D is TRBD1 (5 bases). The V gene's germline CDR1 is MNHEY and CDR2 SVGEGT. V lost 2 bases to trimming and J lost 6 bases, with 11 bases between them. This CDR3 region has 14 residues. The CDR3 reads CASSYGVQGQPQHF. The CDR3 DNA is TGTGCCAGCAGTTACGGGGTCCAGGGTCAGCCCCAGCATTTT.

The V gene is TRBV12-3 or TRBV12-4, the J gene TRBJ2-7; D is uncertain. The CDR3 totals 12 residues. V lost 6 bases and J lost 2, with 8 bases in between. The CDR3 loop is CASSRRPYEQYF. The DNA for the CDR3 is TGTGCCAGCAGCCGACGGCCCTACGAGCAGTACTTC.

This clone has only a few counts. Written as DNA, the CDR3 is TGTGCAAGTCGCCCGCCCCCCGGGGTCGGGGGCGAGCAGTACTTC. It is translated as CASRPPPGVGGEQYF. This rearrangement joins TRBV12-2 to TRBJ2-7; the D segment call TRBD2 is taken from the table without a DNA check. TRBV12-2 is recorded as a pseudogene. CDR3 length equals 15 residues.

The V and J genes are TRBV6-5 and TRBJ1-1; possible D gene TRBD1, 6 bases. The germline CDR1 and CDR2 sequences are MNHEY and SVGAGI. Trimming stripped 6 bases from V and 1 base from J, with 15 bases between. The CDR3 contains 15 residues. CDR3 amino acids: CASRTKSGANTEAFF. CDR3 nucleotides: TGTGCCAGCAGGACTAAATCAGGGGCGAACACTGAAGCTTTCTTT.

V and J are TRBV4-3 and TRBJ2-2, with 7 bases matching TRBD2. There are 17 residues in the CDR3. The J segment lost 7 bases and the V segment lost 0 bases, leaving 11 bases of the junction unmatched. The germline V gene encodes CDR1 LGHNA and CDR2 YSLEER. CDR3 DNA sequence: TGCGCCAGCAGCCAAGATCGTACTAGCGTGGTGGGCGGGGAGCTGTTTTTT. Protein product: CASSQDRTSVVGGELFF.

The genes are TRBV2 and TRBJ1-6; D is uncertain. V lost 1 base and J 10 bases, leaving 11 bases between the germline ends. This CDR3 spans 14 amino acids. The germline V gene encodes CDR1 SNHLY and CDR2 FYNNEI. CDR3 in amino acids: CASSEDIPPSPLHF. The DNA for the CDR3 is TGTGCCAGCAGTGAAGACATTCCACCCTCACCCCTCCACTTT.

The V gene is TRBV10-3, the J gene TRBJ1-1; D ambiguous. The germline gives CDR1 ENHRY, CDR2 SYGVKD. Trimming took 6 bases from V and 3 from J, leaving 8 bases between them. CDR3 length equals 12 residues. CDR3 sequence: CAIRGSYTEAFF. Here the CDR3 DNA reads TGTGCCATCAGGGGGTCATACACTGAAGCTTTCTTT.

Here the CDR3 DNA reads TGTGCCAGCTCACTTTACCGGGGACGCACAGATACGCAGTATTTT. Encoded protein: CASSLYRGRTDTQYF. The chain combines TRBV18 with TRBJ2-3, with D possibly being TRBD1 or TRBD2 (5 bases each). V lost 4 bases and J lost 1, with 12 bases in between. The CDR3 sequence is 15 residues long. The germline gives CDR1 KGHSH, CDR2 LQKENI.

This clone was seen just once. CDR3 bases: TGCAGCGTTGAAATTCTGAACACTGAAGCTTTCTTT. Its translation is CSVEILNTEAFF. The chain recombines TRBV29-1 with TRBJ1-1; D remains unclear. From germline, CDR1 is SQVTM and CDR2 ANQGSEA. CDR3 length: 12 amino acids. V was cut by 2 bases and J by 0 bases, with 4 bases left in between. Supplemented by reference TRBV29-1 and TRBJ1-1, the full variable domain reads SAVISQKPSRDICQRGTSLTIQCQVDSQVTMMFWYRQQPGQSLTLIATANQGSEATYESGFVIDKFPISRPNLTFSTLTVSNMSPEDSSIYLCSVEILNTEAFFGQGTRLTVV.

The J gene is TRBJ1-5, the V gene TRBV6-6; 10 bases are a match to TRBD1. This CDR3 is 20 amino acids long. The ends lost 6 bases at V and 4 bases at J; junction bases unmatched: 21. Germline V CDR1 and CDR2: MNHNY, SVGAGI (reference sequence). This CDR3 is CASRRPPPRQGAVGNQPQHF. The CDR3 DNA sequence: TGTGCCAGCAGACGACCCCCACCACGACAGGGGGCAGTGGGGAATCAGCCCCAGCATTTT.

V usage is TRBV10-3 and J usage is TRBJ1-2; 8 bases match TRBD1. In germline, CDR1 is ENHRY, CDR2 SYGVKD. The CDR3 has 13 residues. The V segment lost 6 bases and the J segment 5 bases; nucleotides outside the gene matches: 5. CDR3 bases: TGTGCCATCAGCGGCAGGGGGCAATATGGCTACACCTTC. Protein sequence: CAISGRGQYGYTF.

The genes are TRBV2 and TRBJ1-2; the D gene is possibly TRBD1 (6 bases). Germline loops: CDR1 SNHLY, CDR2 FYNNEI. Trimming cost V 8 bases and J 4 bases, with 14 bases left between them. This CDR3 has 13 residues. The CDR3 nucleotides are TGTGCCAGCCCAAGACAGGACCTCTATGGCTACACCTTC. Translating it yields CASPRQDLYGYTF.

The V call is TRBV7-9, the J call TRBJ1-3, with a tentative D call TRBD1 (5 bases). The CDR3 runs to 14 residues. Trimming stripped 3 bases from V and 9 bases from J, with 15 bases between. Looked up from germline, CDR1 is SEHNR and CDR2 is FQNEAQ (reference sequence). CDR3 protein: CASSLTDWGSTIYF. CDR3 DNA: TGTGCCAGCAGCTTGACGGACTGGGGGAGCACCATATATTTT.

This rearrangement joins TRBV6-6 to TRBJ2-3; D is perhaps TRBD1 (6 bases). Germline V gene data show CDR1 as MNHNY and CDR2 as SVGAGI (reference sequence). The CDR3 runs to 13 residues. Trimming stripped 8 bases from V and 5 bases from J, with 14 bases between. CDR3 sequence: CASLDSDRDTQYF. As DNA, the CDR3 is TGTGCCAGCCTGGACAGCGATCGAGATACGCAGTATTTT.

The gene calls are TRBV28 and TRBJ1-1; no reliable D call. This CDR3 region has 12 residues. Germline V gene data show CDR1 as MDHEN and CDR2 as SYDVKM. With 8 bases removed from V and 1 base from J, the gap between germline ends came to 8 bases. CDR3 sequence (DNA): TGTGCCAGCTTTAGGGCGAACACTGAAGCTTTCTTT. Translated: CASFRANTEAFF.